Following are 21 T cell receptor beta chains from one sample sequenced in a study of T cells in Graves' hyperthyroidism and ophthalmopathy. From RNA transcripts, TCR beta CDR3 regions were amplified. The HTBI primer set served for first-round RT-PCR of the TCR CDR3. TCRdb called the multiplex PCR reads again in MiXCR, with one record for every CDR3 protein. The table records a few hundred thousand distinct CDR3 sequences, less than 15% of them present only once. Source material: blood. All receptors derive from a woman aged 40 to 50 with Graves' hyperthyroidism that later progressed to Graves' ophthalmopathy.

The chain couples TRBV12-3 or TRBV12-4 to TRBJ1-4; D may be TRBD1 (6 bases). This CDR3 comprises 15 residues. Trimming took off 5 bases at V and 5 bases at J, with 15 bases between the two ends. The CDR3 reads CASSEARTENEKLFF. The CDR3 bases are TGTGCCAGCAGTGAAGCTAGGACAGAGAATGAAAAACTGTTTTTT.

This clonotype was counted at least ten times. The V call is TRBV3-1, the J call TRBJ2-7, with 8 bases lining up with TRBD2. Trimming at V came to 4 bases and at J to 4 bases, leaving 9 bases not matched to a gene. The CDR3 is made up of 15 amino acids. CDR1 is LGHDT, CDR2 YNNKEL, per germline (reference sequence). The CDR3 region has the DNA TGTGCCAGCAGCCCGGGACTAGTTCCTACTTACGAGCAGTACTTC. Protein: CASSPGLVPTYEQYF.

This clonotype was found many times. J is TRBJ2-1 and V is TRBV12-3 or TRBV12-4; the match to TRBD2 covers 8 bases. CDR3 size: 15 residues. V gave up 6 bases and J gave up 1 base; unmatched junction bases: 5. CDR3 sequence reads: CASRWTSSSYNEQFF. For the CDR3, the DNA is TGTGCCAGCAGGTGGACTAGCTCTTCCTACAATGAGCAGTTCTTC.

There are many counts of this clonotype. This chain uses TRBV28 with TRBJ2-5; 7 positions agree with TRBD2. Germline V gene lookup returns CDR1 MDHEN and CDR2 SYDVKM. CDR3 length: 13 residues. J gave up 3 bases and V 5 bases, and 3 bases lay outside the gene matches. DNA of the CDR3: TGTGCCAGCAGTCCGGGGACTAAAGAGACCCAGTACTTC. The encoded protein is CASSPGTKETQYF.

This clonotype came up many times. The V gene is TRBV6-2 or TRBV6-3, the J gene TRBJ2-7; D is uncertain. The length of the CDR3 is 12 residues. V lost 4 bases to trimming and J lost 5 bases, with 9 bases between them. Germline loops: CDR1 MNHEY, CDR2 SVGEGT. The CDR3 region has the DNA TGTGCCAGCAGTTGGTCTTGGGACGAGCAGTACTTC. As protein: CASSWSWDEQYF.

There are many counts of this clonotype. The gene calls are TRBV5-1 and TRBJ2-2, with D tentatively TRBD1 (6 bases). The ends were cut back, 2 bases at V and 5 bases at J, with 7 bases in the middle. CDR1 SGHRS and CDR2 YFSETQ come from the germline V gene. The CDR3 runs to 13 residues. This CDR3 is CASSLQGTGELFF. The DNA for the CDR3 is TGCGCCAGCAGCTTACAGGGAACCGGGGAGCTGTTTTTT.

This clonotype has at least ten counts. The chain employs TRBV7-9 and TRBJ2-1, with no clear D. CDR3 length: 16 amino acids. V lost 4 bases to trimming and J lost 0 bases, with 13 bases between them. CDR1 is SEHNR, CDR2 FQNEAQ, per germline (reference sequence). The CDR3 DNA follows: TGTGCCAGCAGCTGCTCATTGGTCTCCTCCTACAATGAGCAGTTCTTC. This gives the protein CASSCSLVSSYNEQFF. Based on the CDR3 plus reference TRBV7-9 and TRBJ2-1, the full variable domain is DTGVSQNPRHKITKRGQNVTFRCDPISEHNRLYWYRQTLGQGPEFLTYFQNEAQLEKSRLLSDRFSAERPKGSFSTLEIQRTEQGDSAMYLCASSCSLVSSYNEQFFGPGTRLTVL.

A few counts support this clonotype. This chain joins TRBV7-6 and TRBJ2-1, with D perhaps given as TRBD1 or TRBD2 (5 bases each). The CDR3 is made up of 13 amino acids. With 5 bases removed from V and 8 bases from J, the gap between germline ends came to 13 bases. Germline loops: CDR1 SGHVS, CDR2 FNYEAQ. The CDR3 reads CASSPGLRHEQFF. CDR3 DNA: TGTGCCAGCAGCCCGGGGCTAAGACATGAGCAGTTCTTC.

In its sample, this clonotype was seen many times. The V gene is TRBV28, the J gene TRBJ1-1, with D maybe TRBD1 (5 bases). Germline V CDR1 and CDR2: MDHEN, SYDVKM. The V and J ends lost 3 bases and 5 bases respectively, with 13 bases between them. The CDR3 has 14 amino acids. CDR3 in DNA: TGTGCCAGCAGTTTTATGGGGGAAGGAACTGAAGCTTTCTTT. This gives the protein CASSFMGEGTEAFF.

This clonotype was observed a few times. The rearrangement links TRBV7-9 to TRBJ1-2; 7 bases match TRBD1. Germline CDR1 reads SEHNR; CDR2 reads FQNEAQ (reference sequence). This CDR3 contains 16 residues. Losses at the gene ends were 1 base for V and 4 bases for J; bases not matched to a gene: 9. The CDR3 nucleotides read TGTGCCAGCAGCTTAGGATTAGGGGGCGCGTCCTATGGCTACACCTTC. Amino acid sequence: CASSLGLGGASYGYTF.

The rearrangement joins TRBV27 to TRBJ2-3; 9 nucleotides align to TRBD2. CDR1 and CDR2 from the germline V gene are MNHEY and SMNVEV (reference sequence). This CDR3 region has 15 residues. V trimming: 5 bases; J trimming: 2 bases; junction bases outside the gene matches: 5. CDR3 loop: CASSRKREATDTQYF. CDR3 in DNA: TGTGCCAGCAGTCGGAAGCGGGAGGCCACAGATACGCAGTATTTT.

There are many counts of this clonotype. The chain has TRBV30 and TRBJ2-1, with D perhaps TRBD2 (5 bases). The germline V and J ends were trimmed by 0 bases and 12 bases, with 18 bases remaining between them. There are 14 residues in the CDR3. Germline values: CDR1 GTSNPN, CDR2 SVGIG (reference sequence). The CDR3 reads CAWSVIARLGLQFF. The CDR3 DNA follows: TGTGCCTGGAGTGTAATAGCGCGATTAGGTTTGCAGTTCTTC.

This clonotype was recorded many times. The J gene is TRBJ2-7, the V gene TRBV28; 10 nucleotides align to TRBD2. The germline V gene has CDR1 MDHEN and CDR2 SYDVKM. CDR3 size: 17 residues. After removal of 4 bases from V and 0 bases from J, the junction contained 9 bases not matched to a gene. The CDR3: CASSSPQLAGPSYEQYF. DNA for the CDR3: TGTGCCAGCAGTTCCCCCCAACTAGCGGGACCCTCCTACGAGCAGTACTTC.

This clonotype has a count of ten or more. The chain links TRBV27 to TRBJ2-1; D perhaps matches TRBD2 (5 bases). This CDR3 region has 16 residues. In germline, CDR1 is MNHEY, CDR2 SMNVEV (reference sequence). V gave up 1 base and J gave up 3 bases, with 13 bases separating them. Here the CDR3 DNA reads TGTGCCAGCAGTTTATTAGGGCGGGCCGTCTACAATGAGCAGTTCTTC. This gives the protein CASSLLGRAVYNEQFF.

This clonotype was observed many times. The chain joins TRBV28 to TRBJ1-1; a possible D gene is TRBD1 (5 bases). The CDR3 is 15 amino acids. V lost 5 bases, J lost 1 base, and 14 bases lay in between. Germline CDR1 and CDR2: MDHEN and SYDVKM. The CDR3 bases are TGTGCCAGCAGTCTTTTGGGGAGGGGGAACACTGAAGCTTTCTTT. Its protein is CASSLLGRGNTEAFF.

This clonotype came up many times. CDR3 DNA sequence: TGTGCCAGCTCACCAAAGGGACAGTACGAGCAGTACTTC. This codes for CASSPKGQYEQYF. The rearrangement joins TRBV18 to TRBJ2-7; TRBD1 aligns across 7 bases. J gave up 4 bases and V 2 bases, and 2 bases lay outside the gene matches. From germline, CDR1 is KGHSH and CDR2 LQKENI. The CDR3 consists of 13 residues.

CDR3: CASSCNNQPQHF. DNA of the CDR3: TGTGCCAGCAGTTGTAACAATCAGCCCCAGCATTTT. The chain is built from TRBV12-3 or TRBV12-4 and TRBJ1-5; D not certain. V was pared by 4 bases and J by 3 bases, with 4 bases between. The CDR3 has 12 residues.

This clonotype was recorded at least ten times. V gene TRBV2 combines with J gene TRBJ2-5; 8 bases fit TRBD1. J lost 1 base, V lost 5 bases, and 3 bases had no gene match. The CDR3 spans 14 residues. CDR1 SNHLY and CDR2 FYNNEI come from the germline V gene. The CDR3 bases are TGTGCCAGCAGTTGGGGACAGGTCCAAGAGACCCAGTACTTC. Its protein is CASSWGQVQETQYF.

This clonotype appeared a few times. V gene TRBV5-6 combines with J gene TRBJ1-5, with D hard to call. Per the germline V gene, CDR1 is SGHDT and CDR2 is YYEEEE. V lost 5 bases, J lost 7 bases, and 10 bases lay in between. The CDR3 loop spans 12 amino acids. DNA for the CDR3: TGTGCCAGCAGTAGGTTACTACAGCCCCAGCATTTT. It translates to CASSRLLQPQHF.

This clonotype was detected many times. The rearrangement links TRBV7-3 to TRBJ2-1, with TRBD2 identical over 10 bases. CDR3 size: 19 residues. The germline V gene has CDR1 SGHTA and CDR2 FQGTGA. The V and J ends lost 1 base and 0 bases, in that order; junction bases with no gene match: 9. The CDR3 spells CASSLMAGTSDISYNEQFF. CDR3 DNA: TGTGCCAGCAGCTTAATGGCCGGGACTAGCGACATCTCCTACAATGAGCAGTTCTTC.

The chain uses TRBV28 and TRBJ1-5; TRBD1 matches 8 bases. Germline V gene lookup returns CDR1 MDHEN and CDR2 SYDVKM. Unmatched junction bases numbered 15, after V lost 5 bases and J lost 6 bases. The CDR3 length is 17 residues. Written as DNA, the CDR3 is TGTGCCAGCAGTCTCTCCGGGCCCGACAGGGGAGGTCAGCCCCAGCATTTT. It specifies CASSLSGPDRGGQPQHF.